This T cell receptor (beta chain) was observed in a study of vaccination effects on CD4 cells after COVID-19. Isolating CD4+ T cells followed less than 11 days of culture. The cohort was immunized with two doses of either the BNT162b2 or mRNA-1273 vaccine. Half the medium was swapped for IL-2 medium on days 3 and 7. Worth noting for this clone: Its cognate antigen is unknown.

Clones were read by immunoSEQ multiplex PCR, and TCRdb kept only the in-frame ones, dropping some. The table has some 70,000 clones, less than 80% seen once. The J segment lost 1 base and the V segment lost 4 bases, leaving 2 bases of the junction unmatched. This CDR3 is built from 14 residues. CDR1 is SGHNT and CDR2 is YYREEE in the germline V gene (reference sequence). The sample here was CD4+ T cells from PBMCs cultured without peptide, taken after COVID-19 vaccination. This sequence joins TRBV5-4 and TRBJ2-1, with 7 bases aligning to TRBD1. The origin of this receptor is a human donor who received a COVID-19 vaccine. The CDR3 spells CASSPQGSYNEQFF. The CDR3, as DNA: TGTGCCAGCAGCCCACAGGGGTCCTACAATGAGCAGTTCTTC.